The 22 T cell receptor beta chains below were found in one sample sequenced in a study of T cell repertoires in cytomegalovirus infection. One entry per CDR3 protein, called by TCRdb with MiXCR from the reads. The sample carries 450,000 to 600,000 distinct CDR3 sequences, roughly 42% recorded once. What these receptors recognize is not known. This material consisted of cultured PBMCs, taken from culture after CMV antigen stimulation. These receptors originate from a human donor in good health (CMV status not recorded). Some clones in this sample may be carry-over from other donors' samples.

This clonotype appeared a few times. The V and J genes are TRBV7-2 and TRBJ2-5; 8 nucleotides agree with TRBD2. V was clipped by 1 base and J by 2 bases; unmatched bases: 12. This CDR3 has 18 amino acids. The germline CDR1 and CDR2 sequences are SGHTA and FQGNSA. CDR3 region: CASSLVGWAAGGQETQYF. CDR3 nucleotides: TGTGCCAGCAGCTTAGTCGGGTGGGCGGCGGGGGGTCAAGAGACCCAGTACTTC. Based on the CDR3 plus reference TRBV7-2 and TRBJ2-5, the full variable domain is GAGVSQSPSNKVTEKGKDVELRCDPISGHTALYWYRQSLGQGLEFLIYFQGNSAPDKSGLPSDRFSAERTGGSVSTLTIQRTQQEDSAVYLCASSLVGWAAGGQETQYFGPGTRLLVL.

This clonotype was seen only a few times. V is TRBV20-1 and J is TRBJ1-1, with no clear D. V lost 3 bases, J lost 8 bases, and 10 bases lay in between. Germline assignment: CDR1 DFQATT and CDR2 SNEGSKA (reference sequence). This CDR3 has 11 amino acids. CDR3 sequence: CSASIHREAFF. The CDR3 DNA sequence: TGCAGTGCTAGTATACACAGAGAAGCTTTCTTT.

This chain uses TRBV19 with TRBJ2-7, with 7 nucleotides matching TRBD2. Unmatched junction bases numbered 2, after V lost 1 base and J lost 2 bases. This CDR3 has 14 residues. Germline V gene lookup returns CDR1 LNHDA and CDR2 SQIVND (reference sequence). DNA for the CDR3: TGTGCCAGTAGTATAGCGGCGGGAGCCTACGAGCAGTACTTC. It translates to CASSIAAGAYEQYF.

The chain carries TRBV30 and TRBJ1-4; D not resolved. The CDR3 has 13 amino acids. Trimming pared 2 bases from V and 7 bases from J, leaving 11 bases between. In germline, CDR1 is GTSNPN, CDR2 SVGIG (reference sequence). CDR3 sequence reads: CAWSSAIGEKLFF. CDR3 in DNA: TGTGCCTGGAGTTCCGCGATTGGTGAAAAACTGTTTTTT.

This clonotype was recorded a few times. CDR3 DNA sequence: TGTGCCAGCAGCTTCATGGACAGGGCGAACACTGAAGCTTTCTTT. Its translation is CASSFMDRANTEAFF. The chain recombines TRBV7-8 with TRBJ1-1; TRBD1 aligns across 8 bases. This CDR3 has 15 residues. Trimming removed 3 bases from V and 1 base from J; junction bases left unmatched: 4. CDR1 SGHVS and CDR2 FQNEAQ come from the germline V gene.

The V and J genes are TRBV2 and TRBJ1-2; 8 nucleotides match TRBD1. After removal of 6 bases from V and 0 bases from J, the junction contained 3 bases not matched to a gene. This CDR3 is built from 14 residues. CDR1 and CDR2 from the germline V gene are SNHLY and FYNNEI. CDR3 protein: CASRQGGANYGYTF. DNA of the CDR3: TGTGCCAGCAGACAGGGGGGAGCTAACTATGGCTACACCTTC.

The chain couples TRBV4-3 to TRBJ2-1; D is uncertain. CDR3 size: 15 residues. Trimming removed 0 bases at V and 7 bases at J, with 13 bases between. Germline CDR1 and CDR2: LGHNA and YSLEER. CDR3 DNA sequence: TGCGCCAGCAGCCAAGATAATAGGGTGACGAATGAGCAGTTCTTC. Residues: CASSQDNRVTNEQFF.

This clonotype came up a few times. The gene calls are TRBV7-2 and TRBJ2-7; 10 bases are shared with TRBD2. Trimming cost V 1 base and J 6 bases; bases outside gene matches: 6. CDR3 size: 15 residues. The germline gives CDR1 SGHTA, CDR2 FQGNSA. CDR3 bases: TGTGCCAGCAGCTTAGTTCCTAGCGGGGGTGTCGAGCAGTACTTC. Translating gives CASSLVPSGGVEQYF.

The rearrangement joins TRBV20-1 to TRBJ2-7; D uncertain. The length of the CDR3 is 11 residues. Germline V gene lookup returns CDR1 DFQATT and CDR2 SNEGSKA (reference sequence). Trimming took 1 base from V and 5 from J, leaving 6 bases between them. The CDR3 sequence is CSARVRDEQYF. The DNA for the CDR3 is TGCAGTGCTAGAGTTAGGGACGAGCAGTACTTC.

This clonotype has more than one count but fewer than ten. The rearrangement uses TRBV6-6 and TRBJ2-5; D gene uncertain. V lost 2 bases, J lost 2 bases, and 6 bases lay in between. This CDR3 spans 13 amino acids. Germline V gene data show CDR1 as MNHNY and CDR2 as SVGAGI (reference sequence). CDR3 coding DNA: TGTGCCAGCAGTTACCAACATCAAGAGACCCAGTACTTC. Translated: CASSYQHQETQYF.

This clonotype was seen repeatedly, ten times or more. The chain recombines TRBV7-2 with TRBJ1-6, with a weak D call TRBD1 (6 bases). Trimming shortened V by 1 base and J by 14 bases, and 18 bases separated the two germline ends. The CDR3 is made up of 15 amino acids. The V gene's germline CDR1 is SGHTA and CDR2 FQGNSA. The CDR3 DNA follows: TGTGCCAGCAGCTTAGACCAGGGAGGGGGTTCGGCCCTCCACTTT. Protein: CASSLDQGGGSALHF.

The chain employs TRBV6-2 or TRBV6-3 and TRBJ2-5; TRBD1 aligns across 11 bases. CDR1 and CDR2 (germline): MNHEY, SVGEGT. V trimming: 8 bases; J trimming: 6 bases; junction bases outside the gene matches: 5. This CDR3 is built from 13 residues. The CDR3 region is CASAGQGAKTQYF. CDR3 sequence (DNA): TGTGCCAGCGCAGGACAGGGGGCCAAGACCCAGTACTTC.

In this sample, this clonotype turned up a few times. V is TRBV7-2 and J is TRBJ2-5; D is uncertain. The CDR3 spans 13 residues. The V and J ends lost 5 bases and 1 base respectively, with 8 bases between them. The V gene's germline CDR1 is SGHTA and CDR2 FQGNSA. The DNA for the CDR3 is TGTGCCAGCAGCATGTACTTCCAAGAGACCCAGTACTTC. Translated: CASSMYFQETQYF.

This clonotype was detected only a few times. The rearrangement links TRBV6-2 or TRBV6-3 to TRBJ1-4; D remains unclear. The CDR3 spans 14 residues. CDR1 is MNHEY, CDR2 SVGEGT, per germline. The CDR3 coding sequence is TGTGCAACCGCCCCAGCCGGCGGGGATGAAAAACTGTTTTTT. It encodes CATAPAGGDEKLFF.

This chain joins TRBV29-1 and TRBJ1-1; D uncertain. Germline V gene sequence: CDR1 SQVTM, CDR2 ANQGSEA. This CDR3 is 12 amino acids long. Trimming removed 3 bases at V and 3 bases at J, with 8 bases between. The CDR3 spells CSVDGRDTEAFF. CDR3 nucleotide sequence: TGCAGCGTTGACGGGCGGGACACTGAAGCTTTCTTT.

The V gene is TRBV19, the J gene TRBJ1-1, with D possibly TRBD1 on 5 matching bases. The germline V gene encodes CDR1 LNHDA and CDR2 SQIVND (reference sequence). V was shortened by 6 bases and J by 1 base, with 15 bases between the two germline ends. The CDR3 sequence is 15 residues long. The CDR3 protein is CASSLSGGSNTEAFF. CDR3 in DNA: TGTGCCAGTAGCCTTTCCGGGGGTTCGAACACTGAAGCTTTCTTT.

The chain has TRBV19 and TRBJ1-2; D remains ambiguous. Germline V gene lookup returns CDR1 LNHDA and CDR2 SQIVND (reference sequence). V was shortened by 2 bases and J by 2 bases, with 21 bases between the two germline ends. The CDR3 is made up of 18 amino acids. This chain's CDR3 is CASSIPPLTHASNYGYTF. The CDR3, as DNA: TGTGCCAGTAGTATACCCCCCTTGACCCACGCGTCCAACTATGGCTACACCTTC.

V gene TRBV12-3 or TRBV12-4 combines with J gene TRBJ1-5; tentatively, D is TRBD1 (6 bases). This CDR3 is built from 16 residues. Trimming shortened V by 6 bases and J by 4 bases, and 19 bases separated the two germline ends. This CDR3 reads CASSLSRGWSNQPQHF. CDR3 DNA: TGTGCCAGCAGCTTGTCTAGGGGGTGGTCAAATCAGCCCCAGCATTTT.

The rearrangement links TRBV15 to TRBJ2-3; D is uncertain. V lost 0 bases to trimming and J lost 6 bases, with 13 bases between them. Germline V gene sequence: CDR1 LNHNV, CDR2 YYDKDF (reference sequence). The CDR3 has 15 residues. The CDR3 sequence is CATSRDRAAEDTQYF. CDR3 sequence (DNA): TGTGCCACCAGCAGAGACCGGGCGGCAGAGGATACGCAGTATTTT.

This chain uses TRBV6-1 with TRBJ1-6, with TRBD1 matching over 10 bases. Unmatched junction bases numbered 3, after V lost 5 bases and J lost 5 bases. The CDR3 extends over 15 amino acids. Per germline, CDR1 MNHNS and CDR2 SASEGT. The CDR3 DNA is TGTGCCAGCAGTAGGGACAGGGGACATAATTCACCCCTCCACTTT. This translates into CASSRDRGHNSPLHF.

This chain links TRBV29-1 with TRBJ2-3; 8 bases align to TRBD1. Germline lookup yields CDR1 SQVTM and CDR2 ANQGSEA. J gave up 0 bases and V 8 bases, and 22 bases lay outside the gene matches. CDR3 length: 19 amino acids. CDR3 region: CSFRWGTGGRTPSTDTQYF. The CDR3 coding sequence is TGCAGCTTCCGCTGGGGGACAGGAGGGCGGACGCCGAGCACAGATACGCAGTATTTT.

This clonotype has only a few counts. CDR3 in amino acids: CAISEKFPGTQYF. In nucleotides, the CDR3 is TGTGCCATCAGTGAGAAGTTCCCCGGGACCCAGTACTTC. The chain employs TRBV10-3 and TRBJ2-5; no clear D gene. The CDR3 is 13 residues long. V was pared by 2 bases and J by 7 bases, with 11 bases between. The germline gives CDR1 ENHRY, CDR2 SYGVKD.